The 18 T cell receptor beta chains presented below share a single source sample, sequenced in a study of cytomegalovirus exposure and HLA in healthy donors. The PCR had 60 Vbeta and 13 Jbeta primers. Repertoires were generated with immunoSEQ multiplex PCR, while TCRdb's copy carries only in-frame clones and drops some. The table includes 90,000 to 130,000 clones, approximately 81% detected once. The sequenced sample was PBMCs. These receptors were taken from a woman younger than 35 in good health and CMV-seropositive.

The chain has TRBV15 and TRBJ1-2; D is possibly TRBD1 (5 bases). The CDR3 is 14 residues long. V lost 0 bases, J lost 4 bases, and 9 bases lay in between. Germline lookup yields CDR1 LNHNV and CDR2 YYDKDF (reference sequence). CDR3 region: CATSREGGAYGYTF. Written as DNA, the CDR3 is TGTGCCACCAGCAGAGAGGGGGGTGCCTATGGCTACACCTTC.

The chain is built from TRBV5-1 and TRBJ2-7, with D hard to call. Trimming cost V 0 bases and J 6 bases, with 10 bases left between them. Germline V CDR1 and CDR2: SGHRS, YFSETQ. CDR3 length equals 13 residues. The DNA of the CDR3 is TGCGCCAGCAGCTTGGCTTTGGTGAGCGAGCAGTACTTC. It yields the protein CASSLALVSEQYF.

This clone was seen only a few times. The chain has TRBV4-1 and TRBJ2-4; tentatively, D is TRBD2 (7 bases). Germline CDR1 reads MGHRA; CDR2 reads YSYEKL. This CDR3 is built from 16 residues. Between the trimmed V and J ends, which lost 5 bases and 3 bases, there was a span of 17 bases. The CDR3 sequence is CASSVLGGAGKNIQYF. CDR3 nucleotide sequence: TGCGCCAGCAGCGTTTTAGGGGGGGCCGGCAAAAACATTCAGTACTTC.

The rearrangement joins TRBV27 to TRBJ2-1; the match to TRBD2 covers 10 bases. V lost 7 bases, J lost 2 bases, and 8 bases stayed unmatched. Per germline, CDR1 MNHEY and CDR2 SMNVEV (reference sequence). The CDR3 is 16 amino acids. CDR3 residues: CASTPAAGGPYNEQFF. The DNA of the CDR3 is TGTGCCAGCACCCCGGCAGCGGGAGGGCCCTACAATGAGCAGTTCTTC.

This clone appeared a single time. The chain couples TRBV6-1 to TRBJ1-2; tentative D call: TRBD1 (5 bases). V gave up 6 bases and J gave up 4 bases, with 12 bases separating them. Germline V CDR1 and CDR2: MNHNS, SASEGT. The CDR3 covers 13 residues. The CDR3, as DNA: TGTGCCAGCAGCCAATCAGGGTTCTATGGCTACACCTTC. It specifies CASSQSGFYGYTF.

This clone appeared a few times. The chain links TRBV6-5 to TRBJ1-1; 8 bases are shared with TRBD1. From germline, CDR1 is MNHEY and CDR2 SVGAGI. The CDR3 runs to 13 residues. The V gene end was trimmed by 5 bases and the J gene end by 11 bases; junction bases not matched to a gene: 10. CDR3 residues: CASSRTGSLAAFF. The DNA of the CDR3 is TGTGCCAGCAGTCGGACAGGGTCCCTTGCGGCTTTCTTT.

The chain uses TRBV4-1 and TRBJ2-5; D remains ambiguous. In germline, CDR1 is MGHRA, CDR2 YSYEKL. The CDR3 loop spans 14 amino acids. With 6 bases removed from V and 5 bases from J, the gap between germline ends came to 16 bases. The CDR3 region is CASSPGARRETQYF. DNA of the CDR3: TGCGCCAGCAGTCCTGGCGCGCGCAGGGAGACCCAGTACTTC.

The gene calls are TRBV4-1 and TRBJ2-2; 8 bases fit TRBD2. V was pared by 1 base and J by 1 base, with 5 bases of the junction left unmatched. Germline-derived CDR1 and CDR2 are MGHRA and YSYEKL. This CDR3 is 17 amino acids long. CDR3 sequence reads: CASSQGRGVRNTGELFF. CDR3 nucleotides: TGCGCCAGCAGCCAAGGGCGGGGGGTAAGGAACACCGGGGAGCTGTTTTTT.

This sequence joins TRBV27 and TRBJ1-1, with a tentative D call TRBD1 (6 bases). The CDR3 extends over 15 amino acids. CDR1 is MNHEY, CDR2 SMNVEV, per germline (reference sequence). Trimming stripped 2 bases from V and 1 base from J, with 11 bases between. The CDR3 nucleotides read TGTGCCAGCAGTTTAAAGGCAGGGGCGAACACTGAAGCTTTCTTT. Protein: CASSLKAGANTEAFF.

The rearrangement links TRBV27 to TRBJ2-7; TRBD1 agrees at 9 bases. This CDR3 is 12 amino acids long. From germline, CDR1 is MNHEY and CDR2 SMNVEV (reference sequence). CDR3 nucleotide sequence: TGTTCGACCGGGACAGGGCCCTACGAGCAGTACTTC. Residues: CSTGTGPYEQYF.

The chain employs TRBV28 and TRBJ2-1; D may be TRBD2 (6 bases). V lost 6 bases to trimming and J lost 5 bases, with 17 bases between them. This CDR3 comprises 15 residues. In germline, CDR1 is MDHEN, CDR2 SYDVKM. CDR3 in amino acids: CASSKTGRPDNEQFF. DNA of the CDR3: TGTGCCAGCAGCAAAACGGGGAGGCCTGACAATGAGCAGTTCTTC.

The chain employs TRBV28 and TRBJ2-5, with 7 bases that match TRBD1. V trimming: 3 bases; J trimming: 2 bases; junction bases outside the gene matches: 15. This CDR3 region has 18 residues. CDR1 MDHEN and CDR2 SYDVKM come from the germline V gene. The CDR3 sequence: CASSFSGGIGTLQETQYF. The CDR3 DNA reads as TGTGCCAGCAGTTTTTCAGGGGGAATAGGGACGTTACAAGAGACCCAGTACTTC. The whole variable domain, remainder taken from reference TRBV28 and TRBJ2-5, is DVKVTQSSRYLVKRTGEKVFLECVQDMDHENMFWYRQDPGLGLRLIYFSYDVKMKEKGDIPEGYSVSREKKERFSLILESASTNQTSMYLCASSFSGGIGTLQETQYFGPGTRLLVL.

V gene TRBV30 combines with J gene TRBJ1-5; D might be TRBD1 (5 bases). Germline values: CDR1 GTSNPN, CDR2 SVGIG (reference sequence). The ends were cut back, 0 bases at V and 4 bases at J, with 7 bases in the middle. The length of the CDR3 is 13 residues. The CDR3 loop is CAWSVDRNQPQHF. CDR3 nucleotide sequence: TGTGCCTGGAGTGTAGACAGAAATCAGCCCCAGCATTTT.

The gene calls are TRBV6-6 and TRBJ2-5; 9 bases are shared with TRBD1. This CDR3 is built from 15 residues. Per the germline V gene, CDR1 is MNHNY and CDR2 is SVGAGI (reference sequence). The J segment lost 5 bases and the V segment lost 1 base, leaving 5 bases of the junction unmatched. DNA of the CDR3: TGTGCCAGCAGTTACTGGGACAGGGCCCAGGAGACCCAGTACTTC. It yields the protein CASSYWDRAQETQYF.

V usage is TRBV30 and J usage is TRBJ1-2; 8 bases line up with TRBD1. V lost 7 bases to trimming and J lost 2 bases; unmatched junction nucleotides: 3. Germline lookup yields CDR1 GTSNPN and CDR2 SVGIG (reference sequence). There are 12 residues in the CDR3. The CDR3 sequence: CASNRGNYGYTF. Here the CDR3 DNA reads TGTGCCTCTAACAGGGGGAACTATGGCTACACCTTC.

The chain combines TRBV6-1 with TRBJ1-5; tentative D call: TRBD1 (5 bases). The germline V gene has CDR1 MNHNS and CDR2 SASEGT. The CDR3 has 16 amino acids. With 1 base removed from V and 1 base from J, the gap between germline ends came to 11 bases. The CDR3 DNA is TGTGCCAGCAGTGAAGTTGGAGGGGTCAGCAATCAGCCCCAGCATTTT. This encodes CASSEVGGVSNQPQHF.

Only one count was recorded for this clone. The V call is TRBV7-3, the J call TRBJ2-1, with 7 positions matching TRBD2. The trim removed 1 base at V and 7 bases at J, leaving 10 bases unmatched. This CDR3 has 16 amino acids. CDR1 and CDR2 (germline): SGHTA, FQGTGA. This chain's CDR3 is CASSLSRSGVLNEQFF. The CDR3 nucleotides are TGTGCCAGCAGCTTAAGTCGGAGCGGGGTTCTTAATGAGCAGTTCTTC.

Worth noting for this clone: This specimen includes other DNA sequences encoding the same CDR3. The gene calls are TRBV5-1 and TRBJ2-7; 10 bases agree with TRBD2. The CDR3 is 14 residues long. Unmatched junction bases numbered 3, after V lost 5 bases and J lost 1 base. Germline V CDR1 and CDR2: SGHRS, YFSETQ. This CDR3 is CASRQTSGSYEQYF. CDR3 nucleotides: TGCGCCAGCAGGCAGACTAGCGGGTCCTACGAGCAGTACTTC.